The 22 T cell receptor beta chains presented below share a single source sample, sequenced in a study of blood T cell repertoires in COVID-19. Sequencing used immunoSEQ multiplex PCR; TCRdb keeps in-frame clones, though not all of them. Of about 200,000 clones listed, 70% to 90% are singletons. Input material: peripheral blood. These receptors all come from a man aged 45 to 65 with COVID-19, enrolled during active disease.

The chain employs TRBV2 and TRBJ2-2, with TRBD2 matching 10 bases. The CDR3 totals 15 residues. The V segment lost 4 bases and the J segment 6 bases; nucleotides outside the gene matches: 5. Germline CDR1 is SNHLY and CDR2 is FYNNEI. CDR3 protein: CASSASGGAAGELFF. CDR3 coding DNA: TGTGCCAGCAGTGCGAGCGGGGGGGCCGCCGGGGAGCTGTTTTTT.

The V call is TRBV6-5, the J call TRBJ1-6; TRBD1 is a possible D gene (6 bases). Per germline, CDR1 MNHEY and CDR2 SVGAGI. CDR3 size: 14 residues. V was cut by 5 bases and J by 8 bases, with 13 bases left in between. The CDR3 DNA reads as TGTGCCAGCAGTCGACAGGCCGGAGATTCACCCCTCCACTTT. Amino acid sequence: CASSRQAGDSPLHF.

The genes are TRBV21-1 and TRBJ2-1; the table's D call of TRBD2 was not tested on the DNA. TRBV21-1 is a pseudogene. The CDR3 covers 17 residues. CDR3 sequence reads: CASSNVRTPASYNEQFF. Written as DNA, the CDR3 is TGTGCCAGCAGCAACGTTCGGACTCCCGCTTCCTACAATGAGCAGTTCTTC.

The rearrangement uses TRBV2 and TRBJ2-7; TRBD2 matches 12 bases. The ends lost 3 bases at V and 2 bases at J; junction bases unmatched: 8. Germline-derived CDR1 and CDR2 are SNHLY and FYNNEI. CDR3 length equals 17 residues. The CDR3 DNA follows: TGTGCCAGCAGTGATAGGCTAGCGGGAGGGAGCCCCTACGAGCAGTACTTC. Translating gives CASSDRLAGGSPYEQYF.

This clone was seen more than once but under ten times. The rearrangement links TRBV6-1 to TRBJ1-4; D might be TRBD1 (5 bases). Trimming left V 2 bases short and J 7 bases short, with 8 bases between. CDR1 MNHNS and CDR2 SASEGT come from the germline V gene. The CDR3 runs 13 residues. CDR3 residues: CASSELQGEKLFF. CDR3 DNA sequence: TGTGCCAGCAGTGAATTGCAGGGTGAAAAACTGTTTTTT.

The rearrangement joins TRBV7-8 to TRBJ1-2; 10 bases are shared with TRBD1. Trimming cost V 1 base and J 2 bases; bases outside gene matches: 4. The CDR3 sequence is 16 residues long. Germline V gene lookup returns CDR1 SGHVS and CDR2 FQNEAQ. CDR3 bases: TGTGCCAGCAGCTTAGGGGGACAGGGGACGAACTATGGCTACACCTTC. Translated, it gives CASSLGGQGTNYGYTF.

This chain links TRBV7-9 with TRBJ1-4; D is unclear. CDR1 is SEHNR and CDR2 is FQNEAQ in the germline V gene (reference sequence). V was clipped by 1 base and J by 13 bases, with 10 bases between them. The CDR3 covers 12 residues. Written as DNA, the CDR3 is TGTGCCAGCAGCTTAGGAGGGCGACTACTGTTTTTT. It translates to CASSLGGRLLFF.

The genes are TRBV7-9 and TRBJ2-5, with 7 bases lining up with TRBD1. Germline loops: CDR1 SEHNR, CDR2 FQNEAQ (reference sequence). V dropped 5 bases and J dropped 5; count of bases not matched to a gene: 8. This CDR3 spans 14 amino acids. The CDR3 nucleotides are TGTGCCAGCAGCAGCTTGTCAGGGGGTGAGACCCAGTACTTC. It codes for CASSSLSGGETQYF.

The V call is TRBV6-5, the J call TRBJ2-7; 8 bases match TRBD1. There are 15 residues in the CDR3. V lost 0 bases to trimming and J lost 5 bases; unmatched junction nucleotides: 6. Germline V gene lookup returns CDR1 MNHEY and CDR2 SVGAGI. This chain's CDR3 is CASSYSGTGSNEQYF. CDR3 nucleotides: TGTGCCAGCAGTTACTCGGGGACAGGTTCCAACGAGCAGTACTTC.

The CDR3 DNA sequence: TGTGCCACCAGTGATTTGTCAGGGGGCGGGAGTGAGCAGTTCTTC. The encoded protein is CATSDLSGGGSEQFF. The chain links TRBV24-1 to TRBJ2-1, with D possibly TRBD1 on 8 matching bases. V shed 0 bases and J shed 9 bases, with 14 bases lying between them. There are 15 residues in the CDR3. Germline values: CDR1 KGHDR, CDR2 SFDVKD.

The CDR3 bases are TGTGCCACCAGTGACCCGACTAGCGGGAGGCCGGAGACCCAGTACTTC. It translates to CATSDPTSGRPETQYF. The chain couples TRBV24-1 to TRBJ2-5; 13 bases map to TRBD2. The germline V gene has CDR1 KGHDR and CDR2 SFDVKD. Germline trimming cut 4 bases from V and 5 bases from J; bases unmatched to any gene: 6. The CDR3 totals 16 residues.

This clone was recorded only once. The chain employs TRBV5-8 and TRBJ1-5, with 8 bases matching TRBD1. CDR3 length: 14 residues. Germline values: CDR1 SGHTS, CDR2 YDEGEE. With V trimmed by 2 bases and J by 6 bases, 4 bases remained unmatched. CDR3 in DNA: TGTGCCAGCAGCTTTGGACAGGGTTCTCAGCCCCAGCATTTT. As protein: CASSFGQGSQPQHF.

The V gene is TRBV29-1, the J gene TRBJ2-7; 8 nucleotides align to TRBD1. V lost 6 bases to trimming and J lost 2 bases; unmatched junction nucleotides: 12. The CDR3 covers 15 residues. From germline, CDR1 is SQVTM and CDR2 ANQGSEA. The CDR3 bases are TGCAGCGTAATTAGGACAGGGAGGCAGACCTACGAGCAGTACTTC. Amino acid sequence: CSVIRTGRQTYEQYF.

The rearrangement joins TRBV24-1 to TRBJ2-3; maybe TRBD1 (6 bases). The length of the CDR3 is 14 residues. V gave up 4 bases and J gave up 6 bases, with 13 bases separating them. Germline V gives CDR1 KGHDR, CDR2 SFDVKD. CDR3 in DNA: TGTGCCACCAGTGACAGGGGCGTTTTGGATACGCAGTATTTT. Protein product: CATSDRGVLDTQYF.

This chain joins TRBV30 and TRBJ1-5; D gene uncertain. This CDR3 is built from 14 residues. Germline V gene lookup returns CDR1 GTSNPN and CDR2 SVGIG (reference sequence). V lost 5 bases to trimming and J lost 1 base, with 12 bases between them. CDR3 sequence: CAWGMTGSNQPQHF. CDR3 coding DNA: TGTGCCTGGGGGATGACTGGGAGCAATCAGCCCCAGCATTTT.

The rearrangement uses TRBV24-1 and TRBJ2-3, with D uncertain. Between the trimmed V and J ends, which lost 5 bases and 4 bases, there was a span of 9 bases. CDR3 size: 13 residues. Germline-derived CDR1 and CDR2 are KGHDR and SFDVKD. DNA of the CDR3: TGTGCCACCAGTGTGTCGGCGGCAGATACGCAGTATTTT. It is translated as CATSVSAADTQYF.

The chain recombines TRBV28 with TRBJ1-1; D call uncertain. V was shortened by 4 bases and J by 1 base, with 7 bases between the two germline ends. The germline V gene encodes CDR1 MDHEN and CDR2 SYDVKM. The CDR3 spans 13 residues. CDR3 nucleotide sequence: TGTGCCAGCAGTTCGTATCGGAACACTGAAGCTTTCTTT. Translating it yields CASSSYRNTEAFF.

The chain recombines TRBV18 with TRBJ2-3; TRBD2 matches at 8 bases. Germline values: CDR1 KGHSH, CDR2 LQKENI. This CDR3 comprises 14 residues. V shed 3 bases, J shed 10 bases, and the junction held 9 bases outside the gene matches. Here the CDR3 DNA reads TGTGCCAGCTCACCCGGACCAACCGGGAGGGCGCAGTATTTT. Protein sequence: CASSPGPTGRAQYF.

CDR3 protein: CASKPGGNSPLHF. The CDR3 bases are TGTGCCAGCAAGCCAGGGGGTAATTCACCCCTCCACTTT. The genes are TRBV2 and TRBJ1-6; 7 bases line up with TRBD1. CDR1 is SNHLY and CDR2 is FYNNEI in the germline V gene. This CDR3 has 13 residues. The V and J ends lost 7 bases and 6 bases, in that order; junction bases with no gene match: 3.

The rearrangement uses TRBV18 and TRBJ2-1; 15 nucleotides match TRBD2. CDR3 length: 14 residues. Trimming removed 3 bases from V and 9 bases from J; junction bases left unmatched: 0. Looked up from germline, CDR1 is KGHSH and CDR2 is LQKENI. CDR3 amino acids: CASSPGLAGGEQFF. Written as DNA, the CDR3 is TGTGCCAGCTCACCGGGACTAGCGGGAGGTGAGCAGTTCTTC. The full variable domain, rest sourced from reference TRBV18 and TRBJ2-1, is NAGVMQNPRHLVRRRGQEARLRCSPMKGHSHVYWYRQLPEEGLKFMVYLQKENIIDESGMPKERFSAEFPKEGPSILRIQQVVRGDSAAYFCASSPGLAGGEQFFGPGTRLTVL.

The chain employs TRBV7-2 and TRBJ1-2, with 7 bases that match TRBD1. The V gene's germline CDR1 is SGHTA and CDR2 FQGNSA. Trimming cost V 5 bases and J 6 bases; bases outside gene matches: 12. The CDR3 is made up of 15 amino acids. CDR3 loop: CASSPQFDRVDGYTF. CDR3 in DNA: TGTGCCAGCAGCCCTCAATTTGACAGGGTTGATGGCTACACCTTC.

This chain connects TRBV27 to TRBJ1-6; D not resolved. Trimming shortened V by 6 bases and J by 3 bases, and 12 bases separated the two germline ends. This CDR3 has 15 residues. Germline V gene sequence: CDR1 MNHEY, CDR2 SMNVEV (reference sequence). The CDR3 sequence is CASSMGSHYNSPLHF. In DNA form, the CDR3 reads TGTGCCAGCAGCATGGGCAGTCACTATAATTCACCCCTCCACTTT.